The T cell receptor (beta chain) described here comes from a study of shared clonotypes between healthy human individuals. At the level of the study: Used for every donor were three CD4 naive, three CD4 memory, two CD8 naive and one CD8 memory plate.

Only in-frame clones appear in the TCRdb table, and some are missing; sequencing was by immunoSEQ multiplex PCR. The profile covers a few hundred thousand clones, with roughly 97% appearing a single time and less than 0.065% taken by the ten largest. The length of the CDR3 is 14 residues. From germline, CDR1 is GTSNPN and CDR2 SVGIG (reference sequence). Trimming left V 2 bases short and J 0 bases short, with 7 bases between. To note about this clone: What it binds is not known.

General study points: A reduction in generation probabilities was seen for non-shared clonotypes relative to those shared by all four donors.

The sequenced sample consisted of naive CD4+ T cells sorted from blood. Regarding subset: CD45RA+ positively selected. The sequence came from a woman under 40 in good health. The rearrangement joins TRBV30 to TRBJ1-4, with TRBD1 as a possible D gene (5 bases). The CDR3 DNA reads as TGTGCCTGGAGTAGACAGCCAACTAATGAAAAACTGTTTTTT. It codes for CAWSRQPTNEKLFF.